The 14 T cell receptor beta chains presented below share a single source sample, sequenced in a study of CD8 T cells in ankylosing spondylitis. A single record per CDR3 protein comes from TCRdb applying MiXCR to the 5' RACE reads. The data show approximately 90,000 distinct CDR3 sequences, with about 8.6% seen just once and approximately 9.7% held by the top ten. Sequences were obtained from blood, either unsorted or a sorted T cell fraction (not recorded which). The source of these receptors is a male donor with ankylosing spondylitis or in good health (not recorded which).

This clonotype was found many times. V is TRBV20-1 and J is TRBJ2-3; TRBD2 matches at 14 bases. Germline CDR1 reads DFQATT; CDR2 reads SNEGSKA (reference sequence). J gave up 2 bases and V 3 bases, and 10 bases lay outside the gene matches. There are 18 residues in the CDR3. The chain's CDR3 is CSARILGTSGGITDTQYF. CDR3 coding DNA: TGCAGTGCTAGGATTTTAGGGACTAGCGGGGGTATCACAGATACGCAGTATTTT.

This clonotype was recorded many times. The CDR3 sequence is CASSRGQRLAKNIQYF. Here the CDR3 DNA reads TGTGCCAGCAGCCGGGGCCAGCGGTTAGCCAAAAACATTCAGTACTTC. The chain links TRBV5-6 to TRBJ2-4, with D perhaps given as TRBD1 or TRBD2 (5 bases each). V was shortened by 4 bases and J by 0 bases, with 14 bases between the two germline ends. Germline V gene lookup returns CDR1 SGHDT and CDR2 YYEEEE. This CDR3 has 16 amino acids.

This clonotype was counted many times. V and J are TRBV10-2 and TRBJ2-3; D might be TRBD2 (5 bases). Trimming took 4 bases from V and 3 from J, leaving 20 bases between them. The CDR3 is 17 residues long. Germline-derived CDR1 and CDR2 are WSHSY and SAAADI. For the CDR3, the DNA is TGCGCCAGCAGTGGGGATTGGGAGATCCCTTCAACAGATACGCAGTATTTT. This codes for CASSGDWEIPSTDTQYF.

This clonotype was recorded many times. The CDR3 loop reads CAISESGTSHNEQFF. The DNA for the CDR3 is TGTGCCATCAGTGAGTCGGGGACTAGCCACAATGAGCAGTTCTTC. V usage is TRBV10-3 and J usage is TRBJ2-1; 9 nucleotides agree with TRBD2. V lost 0 bases, J lost 5 bases, and 2 bases stayed unmatched. CDR3 length: 15 residues. The germline V gene encodes CDR1 ENHRY and CDR2 SYGVKD.

This clonotype was counted at least ten times. The chain uses TRBV2 and TRBJ2-7, with a tentative D call TRBD2 (5 bases). Germline V gene sequence: CDR1 SNHLY, CDR2 FYNNEI. There are 13 residues in the CDR3. Trimming left V 7 bases short and J 6 bases short, with 16 bases between. In nucleotides, the CDR3 is TGTGCCAGCACTCGAATGGGCGGGTTCGAGCAGTACTTC. The encoded protein is CASTRMGGFEQYF.

The sample holds a few counts of this clonotype. The gene calls are TRBV12-3 or TRBV12-4 and TRBJ2-7, with 9 bases aligning to TRBD1. The CDR3 has 18 residues. The ends lost 1 base at V and 9 bases at J; junction bases unmatched: 19. In DNA, the CDR3 is TGTGCCAGCAGTTTAGGGGCGTTAAGGAGACAGGGGGTTTATGGGCAGTACTTC. Translating it yields CASSLGALRRQGVYGQYF.

This clonotype was found many times. V gene TRBV5-1 combines with J gene TRBJ2-7, with a weak D call TRBD1 (5 bases). The CDR3 spans 14 residues. CDR1 is SGHRS, CDR2 YFSETQ, per germline. V lost 1 base to trimming and J lost 2 bases, with 10 bases between them. The CDR3 sequence: CASSLSRATYEQYF. In DNA, the CDR3 is TGCGCCAGCAGCTTGTCCAGGGCTACCTACGAGCAGTACTTC.

This clonotype has ten or more counts. The genes are TRBV24-1 and TRBJ2-2; perhaps TRBD2 as D (5 bases). CDR1 is KGHDR, CDR2 SFDVKD, per germline. V dropped 3 bases and J dropped 4 bases, with 11 bases sitting between them. The CDR3 totals 15 residues. The CDR3 loop is CATSDPSTITGELFF. DNA of the CDR3: TGTGCCACCAGTGATCCTTCGACTATCACCGGGGAGCTGTTTTTT.

V gene TRBV9 combines with J gene TRBJ2-7, with D possibly called TRBD1 or TRBD2 (5 bases each). Deletions cut 3 bases from V and 2 bases from J, with 9 bases between. The CDR3 loop spans 13 amino acids. Germline loops: CDR1 SGDLS, CDR2 YYNGEE. This CDR3 is CASSGGKTYEQYF. CDR3 coding DNA: TGTGCCAGCAGCGGGGGGAAAACCTACGAGCAGTACTTC.

This clonotype was recorded many times. V is TRBV4-3 and J is TRBJ2-3; 7 nucleotides line up with TRBD2. The CDR3 has 15 residues. J gave up 2 bases and V 1 base, and 3 bases lay outside the gene matches. Germline lookup yields CDR1 LGHNA and CDR2 YSLEER. CDR3 region: CASSQGEGFTDTQYF. CDR3 DNA: TGCGCCAGCAGCCAAGGGGAGGGGTTCACAGATACGCAGTATTTT.

This clonotype was recorded at least ten times. The chain recombines TRBV12-3 or TRBV12-4 with TRBJ1-1; 7 bases fit TRBD1. The CDR3 is 15 amino acids. The ends lost 3 bases at V and 0 bases at J; junction bases unmatched: 4. CDR3 sequence (DNA): TGTGCCAGCAGTTTTCGGACAGGAATGAACACTGAAGCTTTCTTT. It translates to CASSFRTGMNTEAFF.

This clonotype was observed at least ten times. V and J are TRBV11-2 and TRBJ2-1; D gene ambiguous. The CDR3 is 8 residues long. V was clipped by 2 bases and J by 15 bases, with 2 bases between them. The V gene's germline CDR1 is SGHAT and CDR2 FQNNGV. The CDR3 coding sequence is TGTGCCAGCAGCTTAAGGTTCTTC. This sequence encodes CASSLRFF. The complete variable domain, with remaining parts taken from reference TRBV11-2 and TRBJ2-1, reads EAGVAQSPRYKIIEKRQSVAFWCNPISGHATLYWYQQILGQGPKLLIQFQNNGVVDDSQLPKDRFSAERLKGVDSTLKIQPAKLEDSAVYLCASSLRFFGPGTRLTVL.

This clonotype was counted ten times or more. The DNA for the CDR3 is TGTGCCAGCAGTCCCTCGGACAGGTCCTATTACAATGAGCAGTTCTTC. Translating gives CASSPSDRSYYNEQFF. The genes are TRBV6-6 and TRBJ2-1; 7 positions match TRBD1. Germline V gene lookup returns CDR1 MNHNY and CDR2 SVGAGI (reference sequence). V shed 5 bases, J shed 4 bases, and the junction held 11 bases outside the gene matches. The length of the CDR3 is 16 residues.

The genes are TRBV29-1 and TRBJ2-1; D is perhaps TRBD1 or TRBD2 (5 bases each). Germline CDR1 and CDR2: SQVTM and ANQGSEA. Trimming removed 6 bases from V and 10 bases from J, with 16 bases in between. The CDR3 length is 12 residues. The CDR3 is CSVIGAWGEQFF. CDR3 nucleotide sequence: TGCAGCGTCATCGGGGCCTGGGGGGAGCAGTTCTTC.